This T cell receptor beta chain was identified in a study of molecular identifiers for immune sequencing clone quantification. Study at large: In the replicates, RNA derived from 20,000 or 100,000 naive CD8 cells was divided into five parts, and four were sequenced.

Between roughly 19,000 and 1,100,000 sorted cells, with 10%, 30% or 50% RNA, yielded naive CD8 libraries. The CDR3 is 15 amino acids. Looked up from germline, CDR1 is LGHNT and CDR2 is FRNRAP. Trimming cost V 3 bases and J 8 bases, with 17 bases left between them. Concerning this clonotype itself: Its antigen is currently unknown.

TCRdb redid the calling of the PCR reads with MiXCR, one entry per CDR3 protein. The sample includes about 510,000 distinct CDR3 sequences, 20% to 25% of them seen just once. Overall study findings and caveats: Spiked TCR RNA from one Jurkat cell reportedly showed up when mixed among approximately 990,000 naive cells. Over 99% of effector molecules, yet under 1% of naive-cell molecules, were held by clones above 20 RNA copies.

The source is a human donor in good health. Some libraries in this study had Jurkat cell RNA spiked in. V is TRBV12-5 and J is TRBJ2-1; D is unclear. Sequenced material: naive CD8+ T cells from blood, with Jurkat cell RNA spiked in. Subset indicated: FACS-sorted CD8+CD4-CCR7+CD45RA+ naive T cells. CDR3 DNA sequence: TGTGCTAGTGGTTTCGGCAGTATAGAGTACGATGAGCAGTTCTTC. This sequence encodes CASGFGSIEYDEQFF.